This TCR beta chain was recorded in a study of blood T cell repertoires in COVID-19. Sequencing used immunoSEQ multiplex PCR; TCRdb keeps in-frame clones, though not all of them. The sample holds some 490,000 clones; 88% are singletons and the top ten take approximately 8%. V was cut by 3 bases and J by 7 bases, with 8 bases left in between. Germline CDR1 reads SGHRS; CDR2 reads YFSETQ. The CDR3 runs to 12 residues. Sequences were obtained from PBMCs or T cells enriched from blood (not recorded which). The clonotype was recovered from a woman in her sixties or seventies who had recovered from COVID-19. The V gene is TRBV5-1, the J gene TRBJ2-1; D is undetermined. The CDR3 protein is CASSYNRNEQFF. In DNA, the CDR3 is TGCGCCAGCAGCTATAACAGAAATGAGCAGTTCTTC. Based on the CDR3 plus reference TRBV5-1 and TRBJ2-1, the full variable domain is KAGVTQTPRYLIKTRGQQVTLSCSPISGHRSVSWYQQTPGQGLQFLFEYFSETQRNKGNFPGRFSGRQFSNSRSEMNVSTLELGDSALYLCASSYNRNEQFFGPGTRLTVL.